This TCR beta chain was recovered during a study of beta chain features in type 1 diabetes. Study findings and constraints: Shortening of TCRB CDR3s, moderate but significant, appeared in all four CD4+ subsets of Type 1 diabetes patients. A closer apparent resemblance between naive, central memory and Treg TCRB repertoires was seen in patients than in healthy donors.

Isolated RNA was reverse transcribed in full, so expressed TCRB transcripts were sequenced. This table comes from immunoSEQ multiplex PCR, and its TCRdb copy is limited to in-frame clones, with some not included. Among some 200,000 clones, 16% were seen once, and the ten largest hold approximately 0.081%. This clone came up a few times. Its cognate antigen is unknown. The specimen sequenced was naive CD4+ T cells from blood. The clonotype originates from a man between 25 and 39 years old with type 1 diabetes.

CDR3 nucleotide sequence: TGTGCCAGCTCACCTGGACGGGACAATGAGCAGTTCTTC. Translated: CASSPGRDNEQFF. V usage is TRBV18 and J usage is TRBJ2-1; unclear D gene. The V gene's germline CDR1 is KGHSH and CDR2 LQKENI. CDR3 length: 13 residues. V was cut by 3 bases and J by 5 bases, with 8 bases left in between.